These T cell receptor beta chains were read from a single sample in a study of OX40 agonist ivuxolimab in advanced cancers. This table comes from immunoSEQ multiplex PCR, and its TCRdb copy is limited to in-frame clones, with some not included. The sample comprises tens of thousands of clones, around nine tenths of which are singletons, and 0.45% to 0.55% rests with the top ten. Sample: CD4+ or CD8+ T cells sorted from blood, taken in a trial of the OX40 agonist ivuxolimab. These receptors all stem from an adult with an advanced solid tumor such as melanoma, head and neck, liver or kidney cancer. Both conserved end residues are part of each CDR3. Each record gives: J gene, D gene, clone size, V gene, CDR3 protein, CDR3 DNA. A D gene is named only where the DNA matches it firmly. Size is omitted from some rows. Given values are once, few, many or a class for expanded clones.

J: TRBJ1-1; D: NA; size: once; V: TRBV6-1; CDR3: CASSAIDEAFF; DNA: TGTGCCAGCAGTGCCATAGATGAAGCTTTCTTT
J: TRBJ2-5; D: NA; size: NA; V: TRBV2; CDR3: CATMHGYSLQETQYF; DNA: TGTGCCACCATGCACGGGTACAGCCTACAAGAGACCCAGTACTTC
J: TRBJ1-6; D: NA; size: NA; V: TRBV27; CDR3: CASSLFNSPLHF; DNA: TGTGCCAGCAGCCTTTTCAATTCACCCCTCCACTTT
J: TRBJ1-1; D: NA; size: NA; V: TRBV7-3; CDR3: CASSRRVTEAFF; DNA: TGTGCCAGCAGCCGCCGGGTAACTGAAGCTTTCTTT
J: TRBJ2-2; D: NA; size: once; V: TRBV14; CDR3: CASRRLRSGELFF; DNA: TGTGCCAGCAGACGACTACGTTCCGGGGAGCTGTTTTTT
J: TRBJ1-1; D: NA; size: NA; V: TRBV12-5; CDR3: CASGSISSGNTEAFF; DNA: TGTGCTAGTGGTTCCATCTCCTCCGGGAACACTGAAGCTTTCTTT
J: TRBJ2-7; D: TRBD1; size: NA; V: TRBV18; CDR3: CASSHSTGSYEQYF; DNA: TGTGCCAGCTCACATTCGACAGGGTCCTACGAGCAGTACTTC
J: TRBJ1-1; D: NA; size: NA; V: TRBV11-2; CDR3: CASSFPGGSAFF; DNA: TGTGCCAGCAGCTTTCCGGGAGGCTCAGCTTTCTTT
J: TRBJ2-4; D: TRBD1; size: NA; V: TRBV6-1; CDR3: CASSEALRQGASRQYF; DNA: TGTGCCAGCAGTGAAGCGCTGAGACAGGGGGCTTCAAGGCAGTACTTC
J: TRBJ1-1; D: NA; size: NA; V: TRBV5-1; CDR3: CASSFRFKRDTEAFF; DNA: TGCGCCAGCAGCTTCAGATTCAAGCGGGACACTGAAGCTTTCTTT
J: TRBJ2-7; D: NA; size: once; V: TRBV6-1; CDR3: CASSVSWAVQSYEQYF; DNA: TGTGCCAGCAGTGTCTCGTGGGCAGTTCAATCCTACGAGCAGTACTTC
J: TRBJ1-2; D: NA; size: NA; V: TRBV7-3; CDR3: CASSLGSIEGYTF; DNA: TGTGCCAGCAGCTTAGGATCCATTGAGGGCTACACCTTC
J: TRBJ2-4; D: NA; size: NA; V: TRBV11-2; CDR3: CASSPVRHIQYF; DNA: TGTGCCAGCAGCCCCGTCCGGCACATTCAGTACTTC
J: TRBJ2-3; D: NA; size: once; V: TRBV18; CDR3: CASSPPGGSTDTQYF; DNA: TGTGCCAGCTCACCCCCTGGGGGGAGCACAGATACGCAGTATTTT
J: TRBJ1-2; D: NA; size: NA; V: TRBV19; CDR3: CASSSRATRNYGYTF; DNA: TGTGCCAGTAGTTCCAGGGCAACTCGTAACTATGGCTACACCTTC
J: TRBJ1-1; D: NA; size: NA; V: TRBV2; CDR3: CASRTSGPRTEAFF; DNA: TGTGCCAGCAGAACCTCCGGTCCTCGGACTGAAGCTTTCTTT
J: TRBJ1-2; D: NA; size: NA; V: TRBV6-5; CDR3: CASSYSQGNYGYTF; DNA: TGTGCCAGCAGTTACTCCCAGGGAAACTATGGCTACACCTTC
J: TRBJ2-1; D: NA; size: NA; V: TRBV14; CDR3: CASSQDSDEQFF; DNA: TGTGCCAGCAGCCAGGATTCCGATGAGCAGTTCTTC
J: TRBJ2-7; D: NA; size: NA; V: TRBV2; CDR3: CASRLEGPNPTDEQYF; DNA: TGTGCCAGCAGGCTAGAAGGACCCAATCCCACGGACGAGCAGTACTTC
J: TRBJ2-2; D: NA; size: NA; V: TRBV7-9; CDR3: CASSPAMGRTTGELFF; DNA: TGTGCCAGCAGCCCAGCGATGGGACGGACCACCGGGGAGCTGTTTTTT
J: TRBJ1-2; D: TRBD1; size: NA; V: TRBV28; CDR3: CASRPTGGKTYGYTF; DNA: TGTGCCAGCAGACCCACAGGGGGTAAGACCTATGGCTACACCTTC
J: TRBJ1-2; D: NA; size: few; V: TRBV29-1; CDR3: CSVEGKDGYTF; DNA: TGCAGCGTTGAGGGCAAGGATGGCTACACCTTC
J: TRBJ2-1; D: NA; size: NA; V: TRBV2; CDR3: CASRQTSGANNEQFF; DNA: TGTGCCAGCAGGCAAACTAGTGGGGCGAACAATGAGCAGTTCTTC
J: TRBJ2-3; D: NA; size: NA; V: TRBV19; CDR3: CASRRDRSTDTQYF; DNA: TGTGCCAGTCGGCGAGACAGATCCACAGATACGCAGTATTTT
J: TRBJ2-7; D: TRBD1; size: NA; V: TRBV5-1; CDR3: CASSPTGGEQYF; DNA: TGCGCCAGCAGCCCTACAGGGGGCGAGCAGTACTTC
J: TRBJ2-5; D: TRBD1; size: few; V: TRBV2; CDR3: CASSEGGTGQETQYF; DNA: TGTGCCAGCAGTGAAGGAGGGACAGGGCAAGAGACCCAGTACTTC
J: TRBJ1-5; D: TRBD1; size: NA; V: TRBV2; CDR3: CASQSGTGNQPQHF; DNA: TGTGCCAGTCAATCTGGGACAGGGAATCAGCCCCAGCATTTT
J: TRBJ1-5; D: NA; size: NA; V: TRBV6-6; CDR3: CASTVDSWYQPQHF; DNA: TGTGCCAGCACTGTGGACAGCTGGTATCAGCCCCAGCATTTT
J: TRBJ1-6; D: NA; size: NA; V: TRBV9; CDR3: CASSVVPGMNSPLHF; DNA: TGTGCCAGCAGCGTAGTTCCAGGCATGAATTCACCCCTCCACTTT
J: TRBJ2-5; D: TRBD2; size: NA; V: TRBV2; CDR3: CASSEGSGGPETQYF; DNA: TGTGCCAGCAGTGAAGGTAGCGGGGGGCCGGAGACCCAGTACTTC
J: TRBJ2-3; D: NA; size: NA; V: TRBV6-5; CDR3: CASKLAHTDTQYF; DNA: TGTGCCAGCAAGCTTGCGCACACAGATACGCAGTATTTT
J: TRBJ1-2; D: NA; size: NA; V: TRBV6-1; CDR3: CASRVYSTYGYTF; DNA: TGTGCCAGCAGGGTCTACAGCACTTATGGCTACACCTTC
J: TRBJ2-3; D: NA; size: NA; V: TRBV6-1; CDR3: CASSEGWGATLDTQYF; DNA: TGTGCCAGCAGTGAAGGGTGGGGGGCGACCCTGGATACGCAGTATTTT
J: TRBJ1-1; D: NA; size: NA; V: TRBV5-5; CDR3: CASRREGVGTEAFF; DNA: TGTGCCAGCAGGCGTGAGGGGGTCGGTACTGAAGCTTTCTTT
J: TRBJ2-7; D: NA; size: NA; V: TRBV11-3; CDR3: CASSLGGAHEQYF; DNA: TGTGCCAGCAGCTTAGGGGGGGCCCACGAGCAGTACTTC
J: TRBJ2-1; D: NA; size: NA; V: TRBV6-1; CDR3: CASKPFAVNEQFF; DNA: TGTGCCAGCAAGCCTTTCGCTGTCAATGAGCAGTTCTTC
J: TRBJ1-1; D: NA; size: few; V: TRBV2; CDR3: CASSQRQVNTEAFF; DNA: TGTGCCAGCAGTCAACGACAGGTGAACACTGAAGCTTTCTTT
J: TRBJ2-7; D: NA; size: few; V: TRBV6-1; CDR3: CASSESTLEQYF; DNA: TGTGCCAGCAGTGAGTCGACTCTCGAGCAGTACTTC
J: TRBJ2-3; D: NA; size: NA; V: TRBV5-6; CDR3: CASSSSADDTQYF; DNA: TGTGCCAGCAGCTCTTCAGCGGATGATACGCAGTATTTT
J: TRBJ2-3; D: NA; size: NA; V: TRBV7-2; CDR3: CASSPLLDSYTQYF; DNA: TGTGCCAGCAGCCCCCTTTTAGACTCATATACGCAGTATTTT
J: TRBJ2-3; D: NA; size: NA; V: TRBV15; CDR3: CATSLERTDTQYF; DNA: TGTGCCACCAGCCTCGAGCGCACAGATACGCAGTATTTT
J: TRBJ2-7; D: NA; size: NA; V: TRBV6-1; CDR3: CASILSIGVAYEQYF; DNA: TGTGCCAGCATCCTCTCCATCGGAGTAGCCTACGAGCAGTACTTC